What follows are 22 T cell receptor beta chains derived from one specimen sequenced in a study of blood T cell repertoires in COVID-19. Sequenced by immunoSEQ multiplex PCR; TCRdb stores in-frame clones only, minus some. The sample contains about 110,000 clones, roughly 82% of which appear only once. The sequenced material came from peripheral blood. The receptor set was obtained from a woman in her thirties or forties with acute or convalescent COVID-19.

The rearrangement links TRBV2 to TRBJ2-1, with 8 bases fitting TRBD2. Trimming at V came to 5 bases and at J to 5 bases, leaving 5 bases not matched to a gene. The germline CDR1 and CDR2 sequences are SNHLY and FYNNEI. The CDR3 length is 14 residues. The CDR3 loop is CASSISGANNEQFF. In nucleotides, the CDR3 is TGTGCCAGCAGTATTAGCGGGGCCAACAATGAGCAGTTCTTC.

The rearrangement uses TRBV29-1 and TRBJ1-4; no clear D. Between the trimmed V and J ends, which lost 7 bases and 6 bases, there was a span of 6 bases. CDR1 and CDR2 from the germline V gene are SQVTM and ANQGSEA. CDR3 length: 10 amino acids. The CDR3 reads CSARDEKLFF. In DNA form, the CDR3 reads TGCAGCGCTCGCGATGAAAAACTGTTTTTT. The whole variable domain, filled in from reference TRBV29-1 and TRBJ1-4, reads SAVISQKPSRDICQRGTSLTIQCQVDSQVTMMFWYRQQPGQSLTLIATANQGSEATYESGFVIDKFPISRPNLTFSTLTVSNMSPEDSSIYLCSARDEKLFFGSGTQLSVL.

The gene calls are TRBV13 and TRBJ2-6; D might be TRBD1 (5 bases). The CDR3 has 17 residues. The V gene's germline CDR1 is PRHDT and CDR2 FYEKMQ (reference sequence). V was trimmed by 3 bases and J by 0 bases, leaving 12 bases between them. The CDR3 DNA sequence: TGTGCCAGCAGCTTGGGGCTCCCAAACTCTGGGGCCAACGTCCTGACTTTC. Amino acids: CASSLGLPNSGANVLTF.

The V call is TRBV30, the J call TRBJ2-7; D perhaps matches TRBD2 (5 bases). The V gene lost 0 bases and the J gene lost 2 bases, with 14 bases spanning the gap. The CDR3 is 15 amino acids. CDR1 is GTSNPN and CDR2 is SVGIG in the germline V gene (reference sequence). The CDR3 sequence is CAWSVPARVPYEQYF. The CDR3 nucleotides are TGTGCCTGGAGTGTCCCAGCGAGGGTTCCCTACGAGCAGTACTTC.

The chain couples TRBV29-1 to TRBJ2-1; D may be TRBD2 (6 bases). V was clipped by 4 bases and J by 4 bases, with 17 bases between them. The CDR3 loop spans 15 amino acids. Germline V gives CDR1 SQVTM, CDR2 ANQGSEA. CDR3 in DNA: TGCAGCGTTGTCGGGCACTTGGGGGGATACAATGAGCAGTTCTTC. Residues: CSVVGHLGGYNEQFF.

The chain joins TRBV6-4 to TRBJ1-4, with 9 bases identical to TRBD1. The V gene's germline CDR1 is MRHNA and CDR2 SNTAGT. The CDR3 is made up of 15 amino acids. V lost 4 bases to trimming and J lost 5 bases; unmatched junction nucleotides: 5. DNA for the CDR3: TGTGCCAGCAGTGTTGGACAGGGGAGGAATGAAAAACTGTTTTTT. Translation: CASSVGQGRNEKLFF.

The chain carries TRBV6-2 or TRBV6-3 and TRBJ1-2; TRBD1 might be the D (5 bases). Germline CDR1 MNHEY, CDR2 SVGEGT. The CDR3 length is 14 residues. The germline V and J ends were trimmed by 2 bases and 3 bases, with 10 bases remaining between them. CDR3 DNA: TGTGCCAGCAGTTACGAGCAGGGCTACTATGGCTACACCTTC. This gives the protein CASSYEQGYYGYTF.

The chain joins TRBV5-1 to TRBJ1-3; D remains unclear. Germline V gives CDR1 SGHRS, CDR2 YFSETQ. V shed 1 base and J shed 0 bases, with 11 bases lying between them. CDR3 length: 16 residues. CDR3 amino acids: CASSLSDGFSGNTIYF. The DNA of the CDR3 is TGCGCCAGCAGCTTGAGTGACGGGTTCTCTGGAAACACCATATATTTT.

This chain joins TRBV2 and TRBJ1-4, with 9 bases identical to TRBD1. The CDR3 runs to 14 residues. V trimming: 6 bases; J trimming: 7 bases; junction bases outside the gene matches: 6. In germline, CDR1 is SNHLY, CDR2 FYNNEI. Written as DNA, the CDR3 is TGTGCCAGCAGACCGACAGGGGGGAGTGAAAAACTGTTTTTT. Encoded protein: CASRPTGGSEKLFF.

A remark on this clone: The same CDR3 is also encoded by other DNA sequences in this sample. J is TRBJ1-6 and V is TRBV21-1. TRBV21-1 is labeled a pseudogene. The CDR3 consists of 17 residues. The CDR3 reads CASSKEGRGQGNSPLHF. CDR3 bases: TGTGCCAGCAGCAAAGAGGGGCGGGGGCAGGGAAATTCACCCCTCCACTTT.

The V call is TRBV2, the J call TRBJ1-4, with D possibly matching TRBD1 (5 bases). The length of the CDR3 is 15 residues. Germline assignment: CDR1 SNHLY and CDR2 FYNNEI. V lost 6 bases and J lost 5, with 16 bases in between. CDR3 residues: CASRPRQLGNEKLFF. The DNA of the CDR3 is TGTGCCAGCAGGCCTAGACAGTTAGGGAATGAAAAACTGTTTTTT.

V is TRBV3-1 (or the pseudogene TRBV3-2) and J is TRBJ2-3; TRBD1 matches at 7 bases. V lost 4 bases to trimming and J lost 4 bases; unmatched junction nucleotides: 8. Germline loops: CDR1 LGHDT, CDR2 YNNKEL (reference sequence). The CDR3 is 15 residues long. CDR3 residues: CASSLRGPSADTQYF. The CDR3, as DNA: TGTGCCAGCAGCCTGAGGGGGCCTTCGGCAGATACGCAGTATTTT.

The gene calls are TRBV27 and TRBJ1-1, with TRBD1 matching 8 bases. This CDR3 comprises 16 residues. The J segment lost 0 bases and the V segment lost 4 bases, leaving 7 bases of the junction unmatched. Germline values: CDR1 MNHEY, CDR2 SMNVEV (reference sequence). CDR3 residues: CASSSDRGHMNTEAFF. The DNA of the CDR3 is TGTGCCAGCAGTTCAGACAGGGGACACATGAACACTGAAGCTTTCTTT.

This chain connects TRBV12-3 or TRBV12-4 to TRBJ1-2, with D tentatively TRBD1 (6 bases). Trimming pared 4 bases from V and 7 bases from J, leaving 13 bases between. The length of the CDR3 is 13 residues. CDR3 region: CASSWPGVGGYTF. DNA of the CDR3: TGTGCCAGCAGTTGGCCAGGGGTCGGTGGCTACACCTTC.

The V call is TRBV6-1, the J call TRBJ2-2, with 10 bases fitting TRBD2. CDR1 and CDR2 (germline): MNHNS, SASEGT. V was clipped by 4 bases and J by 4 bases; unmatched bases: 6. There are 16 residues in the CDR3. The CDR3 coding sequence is TGTGCCAGCAGTGTTGCAACTAGCGGGGCCACCGGGGAGCTGTTTTTT. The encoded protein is CASSVATSGATGELFF.

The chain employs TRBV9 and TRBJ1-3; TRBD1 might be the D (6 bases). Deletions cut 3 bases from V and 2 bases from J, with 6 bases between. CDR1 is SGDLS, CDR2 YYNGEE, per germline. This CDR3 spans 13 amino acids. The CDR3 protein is CASSGTAGNTIYF. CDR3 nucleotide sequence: TGTGCCAGCAGCGGGACAGCTGGAAACACCATATATTTT.

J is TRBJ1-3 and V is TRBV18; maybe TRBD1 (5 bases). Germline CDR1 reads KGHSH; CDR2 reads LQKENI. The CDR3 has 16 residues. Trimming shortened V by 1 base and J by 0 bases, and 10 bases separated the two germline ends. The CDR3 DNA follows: TGTGCCAGCTCACCACAATTCGGGGGCTCTGGAAACACCATATATTTT. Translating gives CASSPQFGGSGNTIYF. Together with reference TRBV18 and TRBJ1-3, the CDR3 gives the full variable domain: NAGVMQNPRHLVRRRGQEARLRCSPMKGHSHVYWYRQLPEEGLKFMVYLQKENIIDESGMPKERFSAEFPKEGPSILRIQQVVRGDSAAYFCASSPQFGGSGNTIYFGEGSWLTVV.

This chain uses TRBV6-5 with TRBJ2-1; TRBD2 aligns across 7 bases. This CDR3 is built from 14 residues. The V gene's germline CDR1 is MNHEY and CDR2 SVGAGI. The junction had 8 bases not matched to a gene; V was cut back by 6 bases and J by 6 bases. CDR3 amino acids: CASSPPGLLNEQFF. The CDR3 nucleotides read TGTGCCAGCAGCCCACCGGGACTACTCAATGAGCAGTTCTTC.

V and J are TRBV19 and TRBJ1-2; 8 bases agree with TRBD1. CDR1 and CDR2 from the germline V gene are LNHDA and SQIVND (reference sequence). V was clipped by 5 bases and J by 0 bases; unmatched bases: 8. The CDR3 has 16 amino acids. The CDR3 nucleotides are TGTGCCAGTAGTTCCCGACAGGGGATCGCTAACTATGGCTACACCTTC. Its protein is CASSSRQGIANYGYTF.

The chain's CDR3 is CASSNTGGGIYGYTF. Here the CDR3 DNA reads TGTGCCAGCAGCAACACAGGGGGAGGAATCTATGGCTACACCTTC. The chain uses TRBV5-5 and TRBJ1-2; TRBD1 agrees at 8 bases. The length of the CDR3 is 15 residues. CDR1 is SGHKS, CDR2 YYEKEE, per germline (reference sequence). The junction had 9 bases not matched to a gene; V was cut back by 4 bases and J by 4 bases.

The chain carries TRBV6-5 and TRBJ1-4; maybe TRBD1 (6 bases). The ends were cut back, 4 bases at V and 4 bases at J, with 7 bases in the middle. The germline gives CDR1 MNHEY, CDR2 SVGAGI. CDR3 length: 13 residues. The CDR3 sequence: CASSWTVNEKLFF. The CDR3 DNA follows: TGTGCCAGCAGTTGGACAGTTAATGAAAAACTGTTTTTT.

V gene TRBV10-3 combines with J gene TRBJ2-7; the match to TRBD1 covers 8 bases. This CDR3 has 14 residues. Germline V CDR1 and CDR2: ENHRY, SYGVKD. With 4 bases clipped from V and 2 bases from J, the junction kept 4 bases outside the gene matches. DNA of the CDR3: TGTGCCATCAGTGGAAAACAGGGGGCCTACGAGCAGTACTTC. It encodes CAISGKQGAYEQYF.